These 5 T cell receptor beta chains were all obtained from the same sample, sequenced in a study of cytomegalovirus exposure and HLA in healthy donors. Primers included in the PCR were 60 Vbeta and 13 Jbeta primers. The table came from immunoSEQ multiplex PCR; TCRdb's copy has only in-frame clones and leaves some out. The table records about 42,000 clones, approximately 55% of them present only once. The sequencing sample was made of PBMCs. The receptors here all came from a human donor in good health.

This clone showed up just a few times. The J gene is TRBJ2-7, the V gene TRBV19, with 13 positions matching TRBD2. Germline V gene data show CDR1 as LNHDA and CDR2 as SQIVND (reference sequence). This CDR3 comprises 20 residues. V was clipped by 5 bases and J by 0 bases; unmatched bases: 16. The CDR3 DNA sequence: TGTGCCAGTAGTCGACGGTCCGGGACTAGCGGGGACAGGAGCTCCTACGAGCAGTACTTC. Protein sequence: CASSRRSGTSGDRSSYEQYF.

The chain uses TRBV11-2 and TRBJ1-1; 8 bases match TRBD1. The germline V gene encodes CDR1 SGHAT and CDR2 FQNNGV. V lost 5 bases to trimming and J lost 5 bases; unmatched junction nucleotides: 7. The CDR3 is made up of 14 amino acids. The CDR3 bases are TGTGCCAGCAGCCGTAGACAGGGGAGGACTGAAGCTTTCTTT. Protein sequence: CASSRRQGRTEAFF.

The chain couples TRBV7-2 to TRBJ2-2, with 7 bases identical to TRBD2. V lost 4 bases and J lost 5; bases outside the gene matches: 7. CDR3 length equals 15 residues. Per germline, CDR1 SGHTA and CDR2 FQGNSA. For the CDR3, the DNA is TGTGCCAGCAGCTCCGGGGGGTGGGGGACCGGGGAGCTGTTTTTT. Its protein is CASSSGGWGTGELFF.

This clone turned up a few times. The chain couples TRBV10-3 to TRBJ1-1, with D tentatively TRBD1 (5 bases). The CDR3 contains 13 residues. The germline CDR1 and CDR2 sequences are ENHRY and SYGVKD. V lost 7 bases, J lost 1 base, and 10 bases lay in between. CDR3 in amino acids: CAIKEGWNTEAFF. DNA for the CDR3: TGTGCCATCAAGGAGGGGTGGAACACTGAAGCTTTCTTT.

This clone is medium-sized within its sample. The chain employs TRBV19 and TRBJ1-5, with a tentative D call TRBD1 (5 bases). Trimming stripped 0 bases from V and 4 bases from J, with 13 bases between. Germline CDR1 reads LNHDA; CDR2 reads SQIVND (reference sequence). This CDR3 is 16 amino acids long. The CDR3 coding sequence is TGTGCCAGTAGTATAGAGGGTACAGGTAATAATCAGCCCCAGCATTTT. Translation gives CASSIEGTGNNQPQHF.